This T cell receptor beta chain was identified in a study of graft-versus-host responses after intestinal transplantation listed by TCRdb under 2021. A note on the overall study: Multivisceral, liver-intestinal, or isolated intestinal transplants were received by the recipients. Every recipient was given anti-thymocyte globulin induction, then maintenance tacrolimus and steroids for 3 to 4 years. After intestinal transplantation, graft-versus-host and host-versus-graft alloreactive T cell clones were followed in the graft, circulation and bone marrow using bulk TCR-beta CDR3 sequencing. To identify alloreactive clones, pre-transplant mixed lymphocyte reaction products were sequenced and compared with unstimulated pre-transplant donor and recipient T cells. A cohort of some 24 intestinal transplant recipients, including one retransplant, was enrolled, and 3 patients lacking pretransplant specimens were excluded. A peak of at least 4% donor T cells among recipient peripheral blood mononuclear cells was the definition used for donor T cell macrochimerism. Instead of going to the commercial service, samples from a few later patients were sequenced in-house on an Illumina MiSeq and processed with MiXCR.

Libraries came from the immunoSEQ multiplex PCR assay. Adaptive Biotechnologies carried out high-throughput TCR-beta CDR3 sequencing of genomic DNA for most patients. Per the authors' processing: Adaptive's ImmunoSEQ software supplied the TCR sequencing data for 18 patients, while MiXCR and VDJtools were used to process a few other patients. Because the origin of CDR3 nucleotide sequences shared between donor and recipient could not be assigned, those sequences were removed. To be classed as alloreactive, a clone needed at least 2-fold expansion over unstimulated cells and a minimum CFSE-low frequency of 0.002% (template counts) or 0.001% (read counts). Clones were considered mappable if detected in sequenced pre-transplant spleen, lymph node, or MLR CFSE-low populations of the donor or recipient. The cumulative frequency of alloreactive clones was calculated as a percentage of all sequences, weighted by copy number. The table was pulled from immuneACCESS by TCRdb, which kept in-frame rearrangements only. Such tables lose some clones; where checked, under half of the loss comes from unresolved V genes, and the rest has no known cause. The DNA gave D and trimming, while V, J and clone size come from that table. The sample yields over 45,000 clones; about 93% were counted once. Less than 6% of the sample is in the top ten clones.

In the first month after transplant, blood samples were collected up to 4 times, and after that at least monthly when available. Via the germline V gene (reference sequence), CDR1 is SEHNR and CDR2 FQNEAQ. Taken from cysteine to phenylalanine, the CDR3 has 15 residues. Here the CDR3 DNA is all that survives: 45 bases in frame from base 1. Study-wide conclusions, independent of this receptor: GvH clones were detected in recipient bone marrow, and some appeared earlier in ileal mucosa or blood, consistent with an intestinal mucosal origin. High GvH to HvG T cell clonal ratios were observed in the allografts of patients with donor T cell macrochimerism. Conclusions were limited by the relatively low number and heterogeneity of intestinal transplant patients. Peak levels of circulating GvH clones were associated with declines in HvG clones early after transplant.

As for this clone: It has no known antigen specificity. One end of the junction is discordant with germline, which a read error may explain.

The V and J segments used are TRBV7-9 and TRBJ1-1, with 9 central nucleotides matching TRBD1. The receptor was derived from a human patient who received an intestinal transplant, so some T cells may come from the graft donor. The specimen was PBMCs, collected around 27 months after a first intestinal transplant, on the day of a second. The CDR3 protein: CASSQRTGVATESFF. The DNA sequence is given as TGTGCCAGCAGCCAAAGGACAGGGGTAGCCACTGAATCTTTCTTT.